This T cell receptor (beta chain) is drawn from a study of Tregs in tolerant kidney transplant recipients. The CDR3 loop spans 14 amino acids. Deletions cut 0 bases from V and 2 bases from J, with 8 bases between. The germline CDR1 and CDR2 sequences are MNHNY and SVGAGI (reference sequence). On this clone: Its antigen is unknown.

Profiled with immunoSEQ multiplex PCR; TCRdb holds only in-frame clones, not every one. This sample carries approximately 19,000 clones, 50% to 70% of them seen once, and the ten largest clones take nearly 3.5%. Points from the study as a whole: Biological reproducibility was not directly addressed in this study.

The receptor comes from a human donor in good health. The rearrangement uses TRBV6-6 and TRBJ2-7; D remains unclear. The sample taken for sequencing was Tregs from blood cultured with allogeneic cells. This CDR3 reads CASSYSDTTYEQYF. As DNA, the CDR3 is TGTGCCAGCAGTTACTCAGACACAACCTACGAGCAGTACTTC.